The clone carrying this T cell receptor beta chain was seen just once. This sample is part of a study of cytotoxic CD8 clonotypes in ibrutinib-treated CLL. Produced via immunoSEQ multiplex PCR; TCRdb's table is partial and in-frame only. The table lists 43,000 or so clones, just over 65% of them singletons. The germline V gene has CDR1 SEHNR and CDR2 FQNEAQ (reference sequence). Trimming pared 1 base from V and 0 bases from J, leaving 7 bases between. The CDR3 spans 15 residues. The specimen was PBMCs, collected after 24 months of ibrutinib treatment. The TCR comes from a human donor with chronic lymphocytic leukemia. The chain carries TRBV7-9 and TRBJ2-1; no clear D. CDR3 protein: CASSLGYSSYNEQFF. The CDR3 nucleotides read TGTGCCAGCAGCTTAGGTTATAGCTCCTACAATGAGCAGTTCTTC.